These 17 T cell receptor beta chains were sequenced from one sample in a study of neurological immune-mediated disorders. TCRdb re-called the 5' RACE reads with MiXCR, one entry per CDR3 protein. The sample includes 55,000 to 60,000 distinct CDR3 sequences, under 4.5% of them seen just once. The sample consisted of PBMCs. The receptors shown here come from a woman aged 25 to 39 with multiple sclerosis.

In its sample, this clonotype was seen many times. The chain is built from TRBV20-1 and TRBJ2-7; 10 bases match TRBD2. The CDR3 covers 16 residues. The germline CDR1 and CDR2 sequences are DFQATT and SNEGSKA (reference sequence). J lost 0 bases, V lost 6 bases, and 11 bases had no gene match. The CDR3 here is CSAERGGRLSSYEQYF. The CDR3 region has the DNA TGCAGTGCCGAGCGGGGGGGCCGACTAAGCTCCTACGAGCAGTACTTC.

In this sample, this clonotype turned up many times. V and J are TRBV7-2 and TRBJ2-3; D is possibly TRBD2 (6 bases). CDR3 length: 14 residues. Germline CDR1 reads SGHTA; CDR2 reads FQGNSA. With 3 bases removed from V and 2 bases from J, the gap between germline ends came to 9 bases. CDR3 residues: CASSLGGFTDTQYF. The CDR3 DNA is TGTGCCAGCAGCTTGGGGGGATTCACAGATACGCAGTATTTT.

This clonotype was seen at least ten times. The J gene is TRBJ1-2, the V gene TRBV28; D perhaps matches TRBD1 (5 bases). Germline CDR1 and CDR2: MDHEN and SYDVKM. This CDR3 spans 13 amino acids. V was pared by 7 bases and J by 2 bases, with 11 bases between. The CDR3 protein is CASTYDRNYGYTF. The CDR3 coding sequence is TGTGCCAGCACCTACGACAGAAACTATGGCTACACCTTC.

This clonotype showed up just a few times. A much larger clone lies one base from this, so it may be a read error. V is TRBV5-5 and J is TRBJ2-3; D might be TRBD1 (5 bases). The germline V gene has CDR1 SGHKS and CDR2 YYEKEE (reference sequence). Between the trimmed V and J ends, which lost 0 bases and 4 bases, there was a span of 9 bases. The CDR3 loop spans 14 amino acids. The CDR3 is CASSLEGKSDTQYF. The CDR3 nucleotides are TGTGCCAGCAGCTTGGAGGGGAAGTCAGATACGCAGTATTTT.

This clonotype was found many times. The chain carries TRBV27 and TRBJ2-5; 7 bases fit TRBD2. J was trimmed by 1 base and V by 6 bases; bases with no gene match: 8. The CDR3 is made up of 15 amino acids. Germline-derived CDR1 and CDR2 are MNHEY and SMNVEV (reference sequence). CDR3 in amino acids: CASRGWGGGQETQYF. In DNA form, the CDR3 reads TGTGCCAGCAGGGGATGGGGGGGGGGCCAAGAGACCCAGTACTTC.

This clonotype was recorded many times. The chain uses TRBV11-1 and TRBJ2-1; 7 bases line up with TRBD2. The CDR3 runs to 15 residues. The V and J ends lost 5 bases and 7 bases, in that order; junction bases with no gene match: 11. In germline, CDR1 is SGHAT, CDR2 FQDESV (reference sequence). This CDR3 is CASSLRAGVRNEQFF. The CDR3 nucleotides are TGTGCCAGCAGCCTACGGGCGGGAGTAAGAAATGAGCAGTTCTTC.

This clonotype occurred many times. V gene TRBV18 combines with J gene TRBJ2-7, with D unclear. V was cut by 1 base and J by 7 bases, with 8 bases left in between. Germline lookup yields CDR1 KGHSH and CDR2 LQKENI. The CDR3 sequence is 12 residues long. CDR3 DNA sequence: TGTGCCAGCTCACCACTTTTGGGGGAGCAGTACTTC. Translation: CASSPLLGEQYF.

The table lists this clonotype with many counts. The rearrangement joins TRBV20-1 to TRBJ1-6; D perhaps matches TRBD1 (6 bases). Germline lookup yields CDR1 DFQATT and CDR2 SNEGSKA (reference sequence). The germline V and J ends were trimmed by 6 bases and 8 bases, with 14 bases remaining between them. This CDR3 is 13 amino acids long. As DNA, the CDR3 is TGCAGTGCCCCCGGGACAAGGGATTCACCCCTCCACTTT. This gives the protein CSAPGTRDSPLHF.

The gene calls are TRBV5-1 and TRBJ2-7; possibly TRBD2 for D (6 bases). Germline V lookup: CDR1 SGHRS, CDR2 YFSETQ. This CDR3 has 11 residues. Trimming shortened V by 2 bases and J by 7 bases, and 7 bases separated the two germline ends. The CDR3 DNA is TGCGCCAGCAGCTTAGGGAGGGAGCAGTACTTC. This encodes CASSLGREQYF. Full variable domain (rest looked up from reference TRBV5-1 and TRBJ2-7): KAGVTQTPRYLIKTRGQQVTLSCSPISGHRSVSWYQQTPGQGLQFLFEYFSETQRNKGNFPGRFSGRQFSNSRSEMNVSTLELGDSALYLCASSLGREQYFGPGTRLTVT.

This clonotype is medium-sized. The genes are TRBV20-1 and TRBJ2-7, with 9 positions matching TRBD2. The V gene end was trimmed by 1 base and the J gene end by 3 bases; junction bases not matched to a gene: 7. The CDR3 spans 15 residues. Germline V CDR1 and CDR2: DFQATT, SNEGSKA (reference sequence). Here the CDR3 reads CSARGRLAELYEQYF. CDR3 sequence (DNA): TGCAGTGCTAGAGGTAGACTAGCGGAGCTCTACGAGCAGTACTTC.

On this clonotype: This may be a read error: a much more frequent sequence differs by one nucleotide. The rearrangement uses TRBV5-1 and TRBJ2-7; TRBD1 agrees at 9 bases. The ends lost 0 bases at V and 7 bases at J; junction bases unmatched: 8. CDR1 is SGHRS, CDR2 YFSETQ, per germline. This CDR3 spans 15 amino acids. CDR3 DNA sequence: TGCGCCAGCAGCTTGGGAGGGACAGGGTCCAAAGAGCAGTACTTC. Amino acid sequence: CASSLGGTGSKEQYF.

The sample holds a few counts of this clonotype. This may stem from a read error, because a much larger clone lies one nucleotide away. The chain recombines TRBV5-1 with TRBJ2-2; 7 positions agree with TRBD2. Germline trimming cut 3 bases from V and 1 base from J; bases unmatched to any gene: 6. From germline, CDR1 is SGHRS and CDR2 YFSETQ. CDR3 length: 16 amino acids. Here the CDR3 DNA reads TGCGCCAGCAGCTACGGACTAGTGGGGAACACCGGGGAGCTGTTTTTT. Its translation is CASSYGLVGNTGELFF.

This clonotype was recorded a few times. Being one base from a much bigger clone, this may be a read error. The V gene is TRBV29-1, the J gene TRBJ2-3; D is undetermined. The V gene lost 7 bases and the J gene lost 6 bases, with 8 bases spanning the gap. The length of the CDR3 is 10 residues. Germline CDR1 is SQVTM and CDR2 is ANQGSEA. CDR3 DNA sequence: TGCAGCGGGGCGGTGGATACGCAGTATTTT. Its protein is CSGAVDTQYF.

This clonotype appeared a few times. CDR3 nucleotide sequence: TGCGCCAGCAGCTTGCGACTTATGAACACTGAAGCTTTCTTT. Its protein is CASSLRLMNTEAFF. The chain couples TRBV5-1 to TRBJ1-1; D call uncertain. The V and J ends lost 1 base and 0 bases respectively, with 7 bases between them. Germline V gene sequence: CDR1 SGHRS, CDR2 YFSETQ. The CDR3 runs to 14 residues.

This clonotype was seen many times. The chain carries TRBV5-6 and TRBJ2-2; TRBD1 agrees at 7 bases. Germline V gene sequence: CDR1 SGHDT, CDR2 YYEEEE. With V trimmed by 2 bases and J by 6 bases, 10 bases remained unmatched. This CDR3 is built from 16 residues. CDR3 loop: CASSFIPSQGAGELFF. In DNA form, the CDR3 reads TGTGCCAGCAGCTTTATCCCCTCCCAGGGGGCCGGGGAGCTGTTTTTT.

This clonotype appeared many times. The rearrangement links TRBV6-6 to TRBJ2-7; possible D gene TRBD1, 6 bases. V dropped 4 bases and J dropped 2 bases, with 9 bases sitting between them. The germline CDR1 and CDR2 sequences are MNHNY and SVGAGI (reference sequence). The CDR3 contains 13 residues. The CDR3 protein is CASSSRTAYEQYF. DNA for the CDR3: TGTGCCAGCAGTTCAAGGACAGCCTACGAGCAGTACTTC.

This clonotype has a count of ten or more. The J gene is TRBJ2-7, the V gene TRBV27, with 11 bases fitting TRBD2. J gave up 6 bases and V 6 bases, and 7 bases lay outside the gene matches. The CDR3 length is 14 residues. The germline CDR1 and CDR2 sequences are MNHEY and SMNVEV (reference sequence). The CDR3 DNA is TGTGCCAGCAGGTTAGCGGGAGGGCCGGGCGAGCAGTACTTC. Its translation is CASRLAGGPGEQYF.